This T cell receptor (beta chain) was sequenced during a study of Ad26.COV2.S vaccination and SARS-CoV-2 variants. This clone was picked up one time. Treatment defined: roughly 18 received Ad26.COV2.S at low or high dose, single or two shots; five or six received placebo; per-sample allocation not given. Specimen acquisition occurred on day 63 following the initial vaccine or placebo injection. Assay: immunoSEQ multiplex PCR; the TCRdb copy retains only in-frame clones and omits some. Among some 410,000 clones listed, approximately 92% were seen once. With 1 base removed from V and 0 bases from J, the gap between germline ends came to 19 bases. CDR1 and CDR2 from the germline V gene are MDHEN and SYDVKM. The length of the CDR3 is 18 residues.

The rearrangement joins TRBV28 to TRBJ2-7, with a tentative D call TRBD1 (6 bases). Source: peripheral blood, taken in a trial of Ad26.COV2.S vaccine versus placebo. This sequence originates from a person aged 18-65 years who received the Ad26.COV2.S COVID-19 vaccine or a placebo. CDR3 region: CASSLSPDRFRSSYEQYF. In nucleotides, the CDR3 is TGTGCCAGCAGTTTATCCCCTGACAGGTTCCGATCCTCCTACGAGCAGTACTTC.